These 22 T cell receptor beta chains originate from one sample sequenced in a study of T cell repertoires and HLA-DP antigens. Here immunoSEQ multiplex PCR was the method, and the copy in TCRdb shows in-frame clones only, minus some. This table holds 85,000 to 90,000 clones, more than 75% found once. Their recognized antigens are unknown. The specimen was CD4+ T cells from PBMCs. These receptors were collected from a man in his fifties in good health and CMV-seronegative.

CDR3 amino acids: CASSEQGYGYTF. CDR3 DNA sequence: TGTGCCAGTAGTGAGCAGGGCTATGGCTACACCTTC. The chain employs TRBV19 and TRBJ1-2; a possible D gene is TRBD1 (5 bases). Germline V gene data show CDR1 as LNHDA and CDR2 as SQIVND (reference sequence). The CDR3 covers 12 residues. V lost 5 bases and J lost 4, with 8 bases in between. Complete variable domain (other parts from reference TRBV19 and TRBJ1-2): DGGITQSPKYLFRKEGQNVTLSCEQNLNHDAMYWYRQDPGQGLRLIYYSQIVNDFQKGDIAEGYSVSREKKESFPLTVTSAQKNPTAFYLCASSEQGYGYTFGSGTRLTVV.

The rearrangement uses TRBV6-5 and TRBJ2-5; no clear D. This CDR3 contains 10 residues. V was shortened by 8 bases and J by 6 bases, with 7 bases between the two germline ends. Germline CDR1 MNHEY, CDR2 SVGAGI. The CDR3, as DNA: TGTGCCAGCGGGGAACAGACCCAGTACTTC. The encoded protein is CASGEQTQYF.

J is TRBJ2-3 and V is TRBV5-1, with D possibly called TRBD1 or TRBD2 (5 bases each). Germline CDR1 and CDR2: SGHRS and YFSETQ. The CDR3 runs to 16 residues. The ends were cut back, 3 bases at V and 6 bases at J, with 20 bases in the middle. The CDR3 DNA sequence: TGCGCCAGCAGCTCGGGACCAGCTGGTTCGGGGGATACGCAGTATTTT. As protein: CASSSGPAGSGDTQYF.

The chain employs TRBV7-9 and TRBJ2-7; 16 positions match TRBD2. The CDR3 is made up of 14 amino acids. V was clipped by 5 bases and J by 7 bases; unmatched bases: 2. Germline V gives CDR1 SEHNR, CDR2 FQNEAQ (reference sequence). The CDR3 here is CASSQGLAGGEQYF. In DNA, the CDR3 is TGTGCCAGCAGCCAGGGACTAGCGGGAGGGGAGCAGTACTTC. The whole variable domain, remainder taken from reference TRBV7-9 and TRBJ2-7, is DTGVSQNPRHKITKRGQNVTFRCDPISEHNRLYWYRQTLGQGPEFLTYFQNEAQLEKSRLLSDRFSAERPKGSFSTLEIQRTEQGDSAMYLCASSQGLAGGEQYFGPGTRLTVT.

The rearrangement links TRBV7-2 to TRBJ2-1; 10 positions agree with TRBD2. V gave up 7 bases and J gave up 5 bases; unmatched junction bases: 11. This CDR3 comprises 16 residues. The V gene's germline CDR1 is SGHTA and CDR2 FQGNSA. The CDR3 DNA sequence: TGTGCCAGCACCCCTAGTGCTAGCGGGGGAGACAATGAGCAGTTCTTC. As protein: CASTPSASGGDNEQFF.

Comments on this clone: Different DNA sequences within this sample yield the same CDR3. The V gene is TRBV19, the J gene TRBJ2-2; D uncertain. Between the trimmed V and J ends, which lost 4 bases and 5 bases, there was a span of 5 bases. Germline V gene sequence: CDR1 LNHDA, CDR2 SQIVND (reference sequence). The CDR3 has 12 amino acids. Written as DNA, the CDR3 is TGTGCCAGTAGTAAAACTACCGGGGAGCTGTTTTTT. It specifies CASSKTTGELFF.

Note on this clone: The same CDR3 can be traced to other DNA sequences in this sample. This chain joins TRBV18 and TRBJ2-5; D is unclear. From germline, CDR1 is KGHSH and CDR2 LQKENI. This CDR3 contains 12 residues. Trimming took off 2 bases at V and 2 bases at J, with 3 bases between the two ends. CDR3 region: CASSPGQETQYF. In nucleotides, the CDR3 is TGTGCCAGCTCACCAGGGCAAGAGACCCAGTACTTC. The whole variable domain, filled in from reference TRBV18 and TRBJ2-5, reads NAGVMQNPRHLVRRRGQEARLRCSPMKGHSHVYWYRQLPEEGLKFMVYLQKENIIDESGMPKERFSAEFPKEGPSILRIQQVVRGDSAAYFCASSPGQETQYFGPGTRLLVL.

This clone was detected ten times or more. The chain employs TRBV27 and TRBJ1-1, with no clear D. The V gene lost 0 bases and the J gene lost 11 bases, with 16 bases spanning the gap. Germline CDR1 is MNHEY and CDR2 is SMNVEV (reference sequence). There are 14 residues in the CDR3. The CDR3 bases are TGTGCCAGCAGTTTATCGTCGCAGCCTTCTTCGGCTTTCTTT. As protein: CASSLSSQPSSAFF.

Regarding this clone: At one end the junction does not follow the germline gene, possibly because of a read error. J is TRBJ1-5 and V is TRBV10-3; a possible D gene is TRBD1 (5 bases). Per germline, CDR1 ENHRY and CDR2 SYGVKD. CDR3 length: 14 amino acids. The CDR3 protein is CASSFPNGGQPQHF. Written as DNA, the CDR3 is TGTGCCAGCAGTTTCCCTAACGGGGGACAGCCCCAGCATTTT.

A single count supports this clone. J is TRBJ2-5 and V is TRBV11-3; TRBD2 matches 12 bases. There are 15 residues in the CDR3. Germline V gene lookup returns CDR1 SGHNT and CDR2 YENEEA. Losses at the gene ends were 5 bases for V and 7 bases for J; bases not matched to a gene: 8. This CDR3 reads CASSHGLAGFGTQYF. CDR3 DNA: TGTGCCAGCAGCCACGGACTAGCGGGGTTTGGGACCCAGTACTTC. Together with reference TRBV11-3 and TRBJ2-5, the CDR3 gives the full variable domain: EAGVVQSPRYKIIEKKQPVAFWCNPISGHNTLYWYLQNLGQGPELLIRYENEEAVDDSQLPKDRFSAERLKGVDSTLKIQPAELGDSAVYLCASSHGLAGFGTQYFGPGTRLLVL.

The chain combines TRBV30 with TRBJ2-7, with no clear D. Germline V gives CDR1 GTSNPN, CDR2 SVGIG (reference sequence). The CDR3 spans 14 residues. V lost 3 bases and J 2 bases, leaving 14 bases between the germline ends. The CDR3 region is CAWRPKAITYEQYF. The CDR3, as DNA: TGTGCCTGGAGGCCCAAAGCGATTACCTACGAGCAGTACTTC. The full variable domain, completed using reference TRBV30 and TRBJ2-7, is SQTIHQWPATLVQPVGSPLSLECTVEGTSNPNLYWYRQAAGRGLQLLFYSVGIGQISSEVPQNLSASRPQDRQFILSSKKLLLSDSGFYLCAWRPKAITYEQYFGPGTRLTVT.

This clone appeared once. The chain links TRBV10-1 to TRBJ2-7, with 10 bases that match TRBD1. Germline CDR1 reads WNHNN; CDR2 reads SYGVQD (reference sequence). CDR3 length equals 16 residues. After removal of 6 bases from V and 3 bases from J, the junction contained 11 bases not matched to a gene. The CDR3 reads CASRILGQGVVYEQYF. The CDR3 DNA reads TGCGCCAGCAGAATCCTTGGACAGGGGGTGGTCTACGAGCAGTACTTC.

The CDR3 loop reads CASSLTSHNEQFF. In nucleotides, the CDR3 is TGCGCCAGCAGCTTGACTAGCCATAATGAGCAGTTCTTC. The chain recombines TRBV5-1 with TRBJ2-1; weak D call: TRBD2 (6 bases). The CDR3 contains 13 residues. The germline gives CDR1 SGHRS, CDR2 YFSETQ. V lost 1 base and J 7 bases, leaving 9 bases between the germline ends.

Only one count was recorded for this clone. The chain combines TRBV4-3 with TRBJ2-7; D is perhaps TRBD1 or TRBD2 (6 bases each). V was shortened by 0 bases and J by 7 bases, with 13 bases between the two germline ends. CDR3 length: 14 residues. The V gene's germline CDR1 is LGHNA and CDR2 YSLEER. The CDR3 reads CASSQEGGLGEQYF. In DNA form, the CDR3 reads TGCGCCAGCAGCCAAGAAGGGGGGCTGGGGGAGCAGTACTTC.

The V and J genes are TRBV20-1 and TRBJ2-5; the D is unclear. The J call may be faulty, since TRBJ2-7 better matches the DNA end. There are 11 residues in the CDR3. Germline V gene data show CDR1 as DFQATT and CDR2 as SNEGSKA (reference sequence). The CDR3 DNA follows: TGCAGTGCTAGGAGCCTTGGCGAGCAGTACTTC. Protein: CSARSLGEQYF.

Concerning this clone: Other nucleotide sequences in the sample specify the same CDR3. J is TRBJ1-5 and V is TRBV30; possibly TRBD1 for D (6 bases). Per the germline V gene, CDR1 is GTSNPN and CDR2 is SVGIG (reference sequence). CDR3 length: 14 amino acids. V shed 1 base and J shed 4 bases, with 11 bases lying between them. Here the CDR3 reads CAWSGRQGNQPQHF. Written as DNA, the CDR3 is TGTGCCTGGAGTGGTCGCCAGGGGAATCAGCCCCAGCATTTT. Complete variable domain (other parts from reference TRBV30 and TRBJ1-5): SQTIHQWPATLVQPVGSPLSLECTVEGTSNPNLYWYRQAAGRGLQLLFYSVGIGQISSEVPQNLSASRPQDRQFILSSKKLLLSDSGFYLCAWSGRQGNQPQHFGDGTRLSIL.

The chain joins TRBV5-1 to TRBJ2-5; D is unclear. The ends were cut back, 1 base at V and 2 bases at J, with 3 bases in the middle. The germline V gene encodes CDR1 SGHRS and CDR2 YFSETQ. The CDR3 length is 12 residues. The CDR3 sequence: CASSLWQETQYF. DNA of the CDR3: TGCGCCAGCAGCTTGTGGCAAGAGACCCAGTACTTC.

The V gene is TRBV6-6, the J gene TRBJ1-5; possibly TRBD1 for D (5 bases). The V and J ends lost 2 bases and 1 base respectively, with 12 bases between them. This CDR3 has 16 residues. The germline V gene encodes CDR1 MNHNY and CDR2 SVGAGI (reference sequence). Written as DNA, the CDR3 is TGTGCCAGCAGTTACAAGAGAGGGGTAAGCAATCAGCCCCAGCATTTT. It encodes CASSYKRGVSNQPQHF.

The chain carries TRBV6-5 and TRBJ2-6; D unresolved. Germline V gene sequence: CDR1 MNHEY, CDR2 SVGAGI. The CDR3 spans 15 residues. V lost 2 bases to trimming and J lost 2 bases, with 7 bases between them. The CDR3 coding sequence is TGTGCCAGCAGTTACCTGGGTGCTGGGGCCAACGTCCTGACTTTC. This gives the protein CASSYLGAGANVLTF.

This chain links TRBV28 with TRBJ2-1; a weak D match, TRBD2 (6 bases). There are 14 residues in the CDR3. The germline V gene encodes CDR1 MDHEN and CDR2 SYDVKM. Trimming removed 4 bases from V and 1 base from J, with 8 bases in between. This CDR3 is CASSWRGSYNEQFF. CDR3 nucleotides: TGTGCCAGCAGTTGGCGGGGTTCCTACAATGAGCAGTTCTTC.

This chain joins TRBV27 and TRBJ2-1; 7 positions agree with TRBD2. CDR3 length: 14 residues. Germline V gene data show CDR1 as MNHEY and CDR2 as SMNVEV (reference sequence). J gave up 3 bases and V 8 bases, and 7 bases lay outside the gene matches. DNA of the CDR3: TGTGCCAGCCCTGGGCGGGAGCTCTACAATGAGCAGTTCTTC. This sequence encodes CASPGRELYNEQFF.

The chain has TRBV4-1 and TRBJ1-4; TRBD1 might be the D (5 bases). Germline CDR1 is MGHRA and CDR2 is YSYEKL. Trimming took 4 bases from V and 3 from J, leaving 12 bases between them. The CDR3 loop spans 15 amino acids. The CDR3 reads CASSPRGGPNEKLFF. The CDR3 nucleotides are TGCGCCAGCAGCCCCCGGGGGGGTCCTAATGAAAAACTGTTTTTT.